The clone carrying this T cell receptor beta chain turned up a few times. Its antigen is as yet unknown. The ends lost 4 bases at V and 6 bases at J; junction bases unmatched: 11. The CDR3 spans 15 residues. Looked up from germline, CDR1 is KGHSH and CDR2 is LQKENI. The sample belongs to a study of cytomegalovirus exposure and HLA in healthy donors. Study-level background: Out of 398 genotyped donors, about 81% belonged to the Caucasian-associated ancestry cluster.

Overall study results and limits: In a later analysis, HLA-C alleles had the fewest associated TCRs, DRB1 alleles the most. A later analysis linked a missense DCLRE1C variant to TCR beta V- and J-gene trimming.

PCR amplification relied on 60 Vbeta primers (plus 13 Jbeta primers). Measured with immunoSEQ multiplex PCR; TCRdb has only the in-frame clones, and not every one. The table has 100,000 to 150,000 clones, roughly 17% seen once. The rearrangement joins TRBV18 to TRBJ1-1; 7 nucleotides align to TRBD1. The specimen sequenced was PBMCs. The TCR sequence derives from a female donor in good health and CMV-seropositive. The CDR3 DNA reads TGTGCCAGCTCACGTACTATAGGACAGGATTCTGAAGCTTTCTTT. The encoded protein is CASSRTIGQDSEAFF.